The rows below give T cell receptor beta chains drawn from one sample of a study of blood T cell repertoires in COVID-19. Clones were read by immunoSEQ multiplex PCR, and TCRdb kept only the in-frame ones, dropping some. The data contain around 86,000 clones, approximately 86% of them singletons. Sequencing used peripheral blood. These receptors all come from a woman over 75 with acute or convalescent COVID-19. The conserved cysteine and the conserved F or W are not part of the CDR3 here. Fields, in order: J gene, V gene, CDR3 protein.

>TRBJ2-7|TRBV4-3
ASSQGDRSPYEQY
>TRBJ2-3|TRBV5-4
ASSRSGGFSSTDTQY
>TRBJ2-2|TRBV24-1
ATSEPTSGSWDGELF
>TRBJ2-1|TRBV4-1
ASSQTTGAGLNEQF
>TRBJ2-5|TRBV6-6
ASSSGGSRTQY
>TRBJ2-7|TRBV2
ASKLGTTYEQY
>TRBJ2-5|TRBV30
AWSWGLAGELETQY
>TRBJ2-3|TRBV7-8
ASSLAASTDTQY
>TRBJ2-3|TRBV7-2
ASSSQRTGADTQY
>TRBJ2-3|TRBV7-2
ASSYAGGGTDTQY
>TRBJ2-1|TRBV14
ASSRDPFSGRVQF
>TRBJ2-1|TRBV7-9
ASSLGWDRGQEQF
>TRBJ2-3|TRBV11-2
ASSTGTGGPDTQY
>TRBJ2-6|TRBV9
ASSLRLAGSSGANVLT
>TRBJ2-7|TRBV5-5
ASSPEGGLSLRGQY
>TRBJ2-5|TRBV27
ASSLSGVQETQY
>TRBJ1-2|TRBV2
ASTEGQGIGGYT
>TRBJ2-3|TRBV3-1/TRBV3-2
ASSQDFGGGGTDTQY
>TRBJ1-1|TRBV28
ASSPQGSGTEAF
>TRBJ1-5|TRBV7-8
ASSLGWRGSSNQPQH
>TRBJ2-1|TRBV9
ASSPGQGTYNEQF
>TRBJ1-2|TRBV7-8
ASSFDTNYGYT
>TRBJ2-7|TRBV6-2/TRBV6-3
ASSYPPLQGGEQY
>TRBJ1-2|TRBV19
ASRPGGVGATARYGYT
>TRBJ2-5|TRBV7-8
ASSRGGRETQY
>TRBJ2-5|TRBV5-1
ASSPTGTGEETQY
>TRBJ1-5|TRBV23-1
ASSQSYRGINQPQH
>TRBJ1-5|TRBV27
ASSLSVGQPQH
>TRBJ2-7|TRBV7-3
ASSFGGTSYEQY
>TRBJ1-1|TRBV5-4
ASSRTQEGAF
>TRBJ2-1|TRBV30
AWMWARDGGSGILYNEQF
>TRBJ2-1|TRBV14
ASSQELGGTDSYNEQF
>TRBJ2-7|TRBV4-2
ASSQGTSGRYEQY
>TRBJ1-1|TRBV29-1
SVQGGFTEAF
>TRBJ2-5|TRBV18
ASSPFGGQETQY
>TRBJ2-3|TRBV5-1
ASSFWTSGVPDTQY
>TRBJ1-5|TRBV19
ASSTTRGGAQPQH
>TRBJ1-5|TRBV6-2/TRBV6-3
ASSPAGEGNQPQH
>TRBJ2-1|TRBV7-9
ASSSRTGLSNEQF
>TRBJ1-4|TRBV5-6
ASSLGPPGGKLF
>TRBJ1-1|TRBV18
ASSKGQGETEAF
>TRBJ2-7|TRBV4-3
ASSQDRTGLSYEQY
>TRBJ2-3|TRBV5-6
ASSFLAGDTDTQY
>TRBJ2-4|TRBV27
ASCPGGPSKNIQY
>TRBJ2-1|TRBV10-3
ATKPGLASYNEQF
>TRBJ2-1|TRBV6-2/TRBV6-3
ASSYQGPEQF
>TRBJ2-5|TRBV3-1/TRBV3-2
ASSQGTGGQTQY